The rows below give T cell receptor beta chains drawn from one sample of a study of blood T cell repertoires in COVID-19. Some clones are missing from TCRdb's copy, which holds only in-frame ones; the method was immunoSEQ multiplex PCR. The repertoire includes about 310,000 clones, around 86% of them detected once, and 5.2% sits in the top ten. Sequenced: PBMCs or T cells enriched from blood (not recorded which). These receptors all come from a man aged 55 to 70 who had recovered from COVID-19. Both conserved end residues are part of each CDR3. A D gene is named only where the DNA matches it firmly. Size is omitted from some rows. Given values are once, few, many or a class for expanded clones.

abundance: once
d_gene: NA
v_gene: TRBV5-1
len: 14
j_gene: TRBJ1-5
CDR3aa: CASSLRGGNQPQHF
CDR3nt: TGCGCCAGCAGCTTGAGGGGAGGTAATCAGCCCCAGCATTTT

abundance: NA
d_gene: TRBD1
v_gene: TRBV6-5
len: 15
j_gene: TRBJ1-1
CDR3aa: CASSLYGQANTEAFF
CDR3nt: TGTGCCAGCAGTTTATATGGACAGGCGAACACTGAAGCTTTCTTT

abundance: NA
d_gene: TRBD2
v_gene: TRBV5-1
len: 15
j_gene: TRBJ2-2
CDR3aa: CASSPYLAGGGELFF
CDR3nt: TGCGCCAGCAGCCCCTATCTAGCGGGGGGCGGGGAGCTGTTTTTT

abundance: once
d_gene: NA
v_gene: TRBV15
len: 13
j_gene: TRBJ1-1
CDR3aa: CATSGRGGTEAFF
CDR3nt: TGTGCCACCAGCGGCCGGGGTGGTACTGAAGCTTTCTTT

abundance: NA
d_gene: TRBD1
v_gene: TRBV24-1
len: 15
j_gene: TRBJ2-3
CDR3aa: CATSVNRGRTDTQYF
CDR3nt: TGTGCCACCAGTGTTAACAGGGGGCGAACAGATACGCAGTATTTT

abundance: once
d_gene: TRBD2
v_gene: TRBV27
len: 16
j_gene: TRBJ2-2
CDR3aa: CASSLAGGSNTGELFF
CDR3nt: TGTGCCAGCAGTTTAGCGGGAGGCTCAAACACCGGGGAGCTGTTTTTT

abundance: NA
d_gene: TRBD1
v_gene: TRBV7-3
len: 15
j_gene: TRBJ1-1
CDR3aa: CASSWGQGKNTEAFF
CDR3nt: TGTGCCAGCAGCTGGGGACAGGGCAAGAACACTGAAGCTTTCTTT

abundance: NA
d_gene: TRBD1
v_gene: TRBV18
len: 17
j_gene: TRBJ2-2
CDR3aa: CASSPPRTGVGTGELFF
CDR3nt: TGTGCCAGCTCACCACCTAGGACAGGGGTTGGAACCGGGGAGCTGTTTTTT

abundance: NA
d_gene: NA
v_gene: TRBV7-3
len: 14
j_gene: TRBJ1-5
CDR3aa: CASGGVSDYQPQHF
CDR3nt: TGTGCCAGCGGGGGGGTATCAGACTATCAGCCCCAGCATTTT

abundance: NA
d_gene: NA
v_gene: TRBV27
len: 15
j_gene: TRBJ2-1
CDR3aa: CATAGLANNYNEQFF
CDR3nt: TGTGCCACCGCTGGATTAGCGAACAACTACAATGAGCAGTTCTTC

abundance: NA
d_gene: NA
v_gene: TRBV6-4
len: 13
j_gene: TRBJ2-1
CDR3aa: CASSDPGRNEQFF
CDR3nt: TGTGCCAGCAGTGACCCTGGTAGAAATGAGCAGTTCTTC

abundance: NA
d_gene: NA
v_gene: TRBV4-3
len: 16
j_gene: TRBJ1-6
CDR3aa: CASSQVYGDTNSPLHF
CDR3nt: TGCGCCAGCAGCCAAGTTTACGGAGATACTAATTCACCCCTCCACTTT

abundance: NA
d_gene: NA
v_gene: TRBV2
len: 13
j_gene: TRBJ1-6
CDR3aa: CASLDSGDSPLHF
CDR3nt: TGTGCCAGCCTAGACAGCGGGGATTCACCCCTCCACTTT

abundance: NA
d_gene: TRBD1
v_gene: TRBV30
len: 13
j_gene: TRBJ1-2
CDR3aa: CAWSVQGADGYTF
CDR3nt: TGTGCCTGGAGTGTACAGGGGGCGGATGGCTACACCTTC

abundance: NA
d_gene: TRBD1
v_gene: TRBV19
len: 14
j_gene: TRBJ1-1
CDR3aa: CASTLDRGGAEAFF
CDR3nt: TGTGCCAGTACCCTTGACAGGGGGGGGGCTGAAGCTTTCTTT

abundance: few
d_gene: NA
v_gene: TRBV11-2
len: 19
j_gene: TRBJ2-6
CDR3aa: CASSLLGAIPASGANVLTF
CDR3nt: TGTGCCAGCAGCTTACTGGGGGCGATCCCAGCATCTGGGGCCAACGTCCTGACTTTC

abundance: NA
d_gene: TRBD1
v_gene: TRBV5-1
len: 15
j_gene: TRBJ1-1
CDR3aa: CASSLEGPTGRKAFF
CDR3nt: TGCGCCAGCAGCTTGGAAGGTCCGACAGGGAGGAAAGCTTTCTTT

abundance: NA
d_gene: TRBD1
v_gene: TRBV28
len: 14
j_gene: TRBJ2-7
CDR3aa: CASSLIGGTYEQYF
CDR3nt: TGTGCCAGCAGTTTAATAGGGGGCACCTACGAGCAGTACTTC

abundance: once
d_gene: TRBD1
v_gene: TRBV7-3
len: 15
j_gene: TRBJ2-7
CDR3aa: CASSQDRDPSYEQYF
CDR3nt: TGTGCCAGCAGCCAAGACAGGGATCCCTCCTACGAGCAGTACTTC

abundance: NA
d_gene: NA
v_gene: TRBV30
len: 13
j_gene: TRBJ2-2
CDR3aa: CAWGIHPTGELFF
CDR3nt: TGTGCCTGGGGGATACACCCCACCGGGGAGCTGTTTTTT

abundance: NA
d_gene: NA
v_gene: TRBV6-1
len: 15
j_gene: TRBJ1-6
CDR3aa: CASSEVRGNNSPLHF
CDR3nt: TGTGCCAGCAGTGAAGTTCGAGGGAACAATTCACCCCTCCACTTT

abundance: once
d_gene: NA
v_gene: TRBV15
len: 18
j_gene: TRBJ2-5
CDR3aa: CATSRDERRAQWWETQYF
CDR3nt: TGTGCCACCAGCAGAGATGAGCGGAGGGCCCAATGGTGGGAGACCCAGTACTTC

abundance: NA
d_gene: NA
v_gene: TRBV11-1
len: 14
j_gene: TRBJ2-1
CDR3aa: CASSLASSYNEQFF
CDR3nt: TGTGCCAGCAGCTTGGCCAGCTCCTACAATGAGCAGTTCTTC

abundance: NA
d_gene: NA
v_gene: TRBV11-2
len: 15
j_gene: TRBJ1-4
CDR3aa: CASSSIQGFNEKLFF
CDR3nt: TGTGCCAGCAGTTCGATCCAGGGATTTAATGAAAAACTGTTTTTT

abundance: once
d_gene: TRBD1
v_gene: TRBV5-5
len: 14
j_gene: TRBJ1-4
CDR3aa: CASSLEGAGEKLFF
CDR3nt: TGTGCCAGCAGCTTGGAGGGGGCTGGTGAAAAACTGTTTTTT

abundance: NA
d_gene: TRBD1
v_gene: TRBV6-5
len: 13
j_gene: TRBJ1-1
CDR3aa: CASRGTGPHEAFF
CDR3nt: TGTGCCAGCAGGGGGACAGGCCCGCATGAAGCTTTCTTT

abundance: NA
d_gene: TRBD1
v_gene: TRBV6-5
len: 15
j_gene: TRBJ1-6
CDR3aa: CACNRGAGYNSPLHF
CDR3nt: TGTGCCTGCAACAGGGGGGCAGGGTATAATTCACCCCTCCACTTT

abundance: NA
d_gene: TRBD1
v_gene: TRBV28
len: 16
j_gene: TRBJ2-5
CDR3aa: CASSPGQGGLQETQYF
CDR3nt: TGTGCCAGCAGTCCCGGACAGGGGGGACTCCAAGAGACCCAGTACTTC

abundance: NA
d_gene: NA
v_gene: TRBV7-3
len: 13
j_gene: TRBJ2-6
CDR3aa: CASSSGGANVLTF
CDR3nt: TGTGCCAGCAGCTCCGGTGGGGCCAACGTCCTGACTTTC

abundance: NA
d_gene: NA
v_gene: TRBV2
len: 14
j_gene: TRBJ2-7
CDR3aa: CASSKAGAGYEQYF
CDR3nt: TGTGCCAGCAGCAAAGCAGGGGCAGGGTACGAGCAGTACTTC

abundance: NA
d_gene: NA
v_gene: TRBV2
len: 15
j_gene: TRBJ1-4
CDR3aa: CASSGTLSSNGKLFF
CDR3nt: TGTGCCAGCAGTGGGACACTAAGTTCGAATGGAAAACTGTTTTTT

abundance: NA
d_gene: TRBD2
v_gene: TRBV5-8
len: 17
j_gene: TRBJ2-7
CDR3aa: CASSLPLAGVGSYEQYF
CDR3nt: TGTGCCAGCAGCTTGCCGCTAGCGGGGGTGGGGTCCTACGAGCAGTACTTC

abundance: NA
d_gene: TRBD1
v_gene: TRBV4-2
len: 14
j_gene: TRBJ1-6
CDR3aa: CASSPGGTNSPLHF
CDR3nt: TGTGCCAGCAGCCCAGGGGGTACTAACTCACCCCTCCACTTT

abundance: NA
d_gene: TRBD1
v_gene: TRBV7-3
len: 14
j_gene: TRBJ1-2
CDR3aa: CASSLWTGPAGYTF
CDR3nt: TGTGCCAGCAGCTTATGGACAGGCCCGGCTGGCTACACCTTC

abundance: NA
d_gene: TRBD1
v_gene: TRBV28
len: 15
j_gene: TRBJ2-5
CDR3aa: CASSLWGQPQETQYF
CDR3nt: TGTGCCAGCAGTTTGTGGGGACAGCCTCAAGAGACCCAGTACTTC

abundance: NA
d_gene: NA
v_gene: TRBV4-1
len: 16
j_gene: TRBJ2-7
CDR3aa: CASSPDSTPTSYEQYF
CDR3nt: TGCGCCAGCAGCCCGGACTCGACTCCAACTTCCTACGAGCAGTACTTC

abundance: NA
d_gene: NA
v_gene: TRBV5-8
len: 12
j_gene: TRBJ2-7
CDR3aa: CASRFPLHGQYF
CDR3nt: TGTGCCAGCAGGTTCCCACTTCACGGGCAGTACTTC

abundance: NA
d_gene: TRBD2
v_gene: TRBV7-6
len: 17
j_gene: TRBJ2-7
CDR3aa: CASSSSGTSMGSYEQYF
CDR3nt: TGTGCCAGCAGCTCCTCCGGGACTAGCATGGGCTCCTACGAGCAGTACTTC

abundance: NA
d_gene: TRBD1
v_gene: TRBV7-3
len: 15
j_gene: TRBJ1-1
CDR3aa: CASSLSGRGLTEAFF
CDR3nt: TGTGCCAGCAGCTTAAGCGGAAGGGGGCTCACTGAAGCTTTCTTT

abundance: NA
d_gene: NA
v_gene: TRBV19
len: 16
j_gene: TRBJ2-7
CDR3aa: CASSSPPAGISYEQYF
CDR3nt: TGTGCCAGTAGTTCTCCCCCGGCAGGTATCTCCTACGAGCAGTACTTC

abundance: NA
d_gene: NA
v_gene: TRBV29-1
len: 13
j_gene: TRBJ1-2
CDR3aa: CSVDRWEGYGYTF
CDR3nt: TGCAGCGTTGACAGGTGGGAGGGTTATGGCTACACCTTC

abundance: few
d_gene: NA
v_gene: TRBV5-1
len: 13
j_gene: TRBJ1-6
CDR3aa: CASSLVLNSPLHF
CDR3nt: TGCGCCAGCAGCTTGGTTCTTAATTCACCCCTCCACTTT

abundance: NA
d_gene: NA
v_gene: TRBV25-1
len: 12
j_gene: TRBJ1-2
CDR3aa: CASSRHAYGYTF
CDR3nt: TGTGCCAGCAGTAGACACGCTTATGGCTACACCTTC

abundance: NA
d_gene: NA
v_gene: TRBV9
len: 16
j_gene: TRBJ1-4
CDR3aa: CASSINKGEPNEKLFF
CDR3nt: TGTGCCAGCAGCATAAATAAGGGGGAGCCTAATGAAAAACTGTTTTTT

abundance: NA
d_gene: TRBD2
v_gene: TRBV18
len: 14
j_gene: TRBJ2-7
CDR3aa: CASSPSGRGYEQYF
CDR3nt: TGTGCCAGCTCACCATCCGGGAGGGGCTACGAGCAGTACTTC

abundance: NA
d_gene: NA
v_gene: TRBV5-1
len: 13
j_gene: TRBJ1-1
CDR3aa: CASRVTVGTEAFF
CDR3nt: TGCGCCAGCAGGGTGACAGTTGGCACTGAAGCTTTCTTT

abundance: NA
d_gene: NA
v_gene: TRBV5-1
len: 16
j_gene: TRBJ1-4
CDR3aa: CASSGTGDTTNEKLFF
CDR3nt: TGCGCCAGCAGCGGCACAGGAGATACAACTAATGAAAAACTGTTTTTT

abundance: few
d_gene: NA
v_gene: TRBV12-3/TRBV12-4
len: 13
j_gene: TRBJ1-1
CDR3aa: CASSFSGNTEAFF
CDR3nt: TGTGCCAGCAGTTTTTCGGGGAACACTGAAGCTTTCTTT

abundance: NA
d_gene: TRBD1
v_gene: TRBV10-2
len: 16
j_gene: TRBJ2-7
CDR3aa: CASSESMGTGTYEQYF
CDR3nt: TGCGCCAGCAGTGAGTCTATGGGGACAGGGACCTACGAGCAGTACTTC

abundance: NA
d_gene: TRBD1
v_gene: TRBV18
len: 16
j_gene: TRBJ2-4
CDR3aa: CASSSGTGVAKNIQYF
CDR3nt: TGTGCCAGCTCCTCAGGGACAGGAGTAGCCAAAAACATTCAGTACTTC

abundance: once
d_gene: NA
v_gene: TRBV28
len: 17
j_gene: TRBJ1-4
CDR3aa: CASSPRSRGTTNEKLFF
CDR3nt: TGTGCCAGCAGTCCCCGTTCCAGGGGTACAACTAATGAAAAACTGTTTTTT

abundance: NA
d_gene: NA
v_gene: TRBV27
len: 14
j_gene: TRBJ1-4
CDR3aa: CASSLGRGSEKLFF
CDR3nt: TGTGCCAGCAGTTTAGGCAGGGGTTCTGAAAAACTGTTTTTT

abundance: NA
d_gene: TRBD1
v_gene: TRBV5-1
len: 12
j_gene: TRBJ2-7
CDR3aa: CASSFDRGEQYF
CDR3nt: TGCGCCAGCAGCTTCGACAGGGGCGAGCAGTACTTC

abundance: NA
d_gene: TRBD2
v_gene: TRBV5-1
len: 15
j_gene: TRBJ2-7
CDR3aa: CASSLPLADTYEQYF
CDR3nt: TGCGCCAGCAGCTTACCCCTAGCGGACACCTACGAGCAGTACTTC

abundance: once
d_gene: NA
v_gene: TRBV5-1
len: 14
j_gene: TRBJ1-5
CDR3aa: CASSLGHSNQPQHF
CDR3nt: TGCGCCAGCAGCTTGGGGCATAGCAATCAGCCCCAGCATTTT

abundance: few
d_gene: NA
v_gene: TRBV10-3
len: 12
j_gene: TRBJ1-5
CDR3aa: CAIKGQDQPQHF
CDR3nt: TGTGCCATCAAGGGGCAGGATCAGCCCCAGCATTTT